Here is one TCR beta chain with its context. Its target is not known. Profiling relied on immunoSEQ multiplex PCR, and the TCRdb table lists in-frame clones only, not all of them. The table includes 2 million to 2.5 million clones, under 95% detected once. This sample is drawn from a study of shared clonotypes between healthy human individuals. Study-level background: Three plates each covered CD4 naive and memory; CD8 naive two, CD8 memory one. Overall study results and limits: Memory subsets had estimated richness that was generally smaller than that of naive subsets. Apart from blood, nothing was sampled; tissue repertoires likely differ.

The CDR3 has 15 amino acids. The ends were cut back, 5 bases at V and 4 bases at J, with 18 bases in the middle. The V gene's germline CDR1 is WNHNN and CDR2 SYGVQD (reference sequence). V gene TRBV10-1 combines with J gene TRBJ2-7, with D possibly TRBD1 on 5 matching bases. The sequence derives from a man younger than 35 in good health. Some clones in this sample may be carry-over from other donors' samples. Sequencing was performed on naive CD4+ T cells from PBMCs. The subset: CD45RA+ positively selected. This chain's CDR3 is CASSRHPRADYEQYF. CDR3 DNA sequence: TGCGCCAGCAGTCGGCATCCCAGGGCTGATTACGAGCAGTACTTC.